This T cell receptor (beta chain) was obtained from a study of T cell responses to AZD1222 COVID-19 vaccine. Background on the study: Pooled together were second doses at about 4 or about 12 weeks.

Study-level results: Two AZD1222 doses significantly raised spike-specific TCR breadth and depth over controls. Only after the peak T cell response were repertoires sampled. Possibly, clonal diversity was underestimated; donors were largely white British and included more females.

Only a few counts were recorded for this clone. Antigen unknown. Germline loops: CDR1 SGHTA, CDR2 FQGNSA. V was pared by 8 bases and J by 8 bases, with 15 bases between. The CDR3 totals 13 residues. Using immunoSEQ multiplex PCR, the repertoire was profiled, and TCRdb retains in-frame clones only, with some absent. The data show about 21,000 clones, around 82% seen once. Specimen: peripheral blood, collected on day 0 of AZD1222 vaccination. The TCR was taken from an adult in good health. The V and J genes are TRBV7-2 and TRBJ2-2; no firm D call. The CDR3 region has the DNA TGTGCCAGCGGCCCGCTTGCGGAAGGGGAGCTGTTTTTT. Translation: CASGPLAEGELFF.